This entry is about one T cell receptor (beta chain). The antigen remains unidentified. This entry comes from a study of cytomegalovirus exposure and HLA in healthy donors. Broader study findings: When analyzed later, the rates of TCR association showed variation by HLA locus, with DRB1 the most and HLA-C the fewest.

Use of 60 Vbeta and 13 Jbeta primers characterized the PCR. This table comes from immunoSEQ multiplex PCR, and its TCRdb copy is limited to in-frame clones, with some not included. This repertoire shows 45,000 to 65,000 clones, around three quarters found once; its top ten account for roughly 22%. The V and J ends lost 4 bases and 1 base, in that order; junction bases with no gene match: 10. CDR3 size: 19 residues. CDR1 is LGHNA, CDR2 YSLEER, per germline. The clonotype originates from a woman between 50 and 59 years old in good health and CMV-seropositive. The V and J genes are TRBV4-3 and TRBJ2-1; 13 bases agree with TRBD2. Source material: PBMCs. The CDR3 protein is CASSRHGLAGDGSYNEQFF. The CDR3 bases are TGCGCCAGCAGCCGCCACGGACTAGCGGGAGATGGATCCTACAATGAGCAGTTCTTC.